This TCR beta chain derives from a study of T cells in tumors after PD-1 blockade. V lost 4 bases, J lost 4 bases, and 17 bases lay in between. CDR1 and CDR2 from the germline V gene are SGHAT and FQDESV (reference sequence). The CDR3 is made up of 15 amino acids. Input was roughly 550 ng to 6,500 ng of genomic DNA from tumor or blood. The method was immunoSEQ multiplex PCR; TCRdb's version includes in-frame clones alone and lacks a portion of them. The profile covers 5,000 or so clones, with 68% appearing a single time and more than 4.5% taken by the ten largest. The sample here was tumor tissue, taken before anti-PD-1 treatment. This chain joins TRBV11-1 and TRBJ2-7; the D gene could be TRBD1 or TRBD2 (5 bases each). The receptor comes from a human donor with basal cell carcinoma. The CDR3 reads CASSSRRSGNYEQYF. For the CDR3, the DNA is TGTGCCAGCAGCTCACGGAGGTCAGGGAATTACGAGCAGTACTTC.